Sequencing of this T cell receptor (beta chain) was carried out in a study of cytomegalovirus exposure and HLA in healthy donors. Study-level results: Reportedly, cytomegalovirus status was diagnosed with high sensitivity and specificity. Donor immune exposure was known only as CMV serostatus. With later analysis, a missense DCLRE1C variant became linked to TCR beta V- and J-gene trimming. Using a false discovery rate of 0.05, a later analysis showed that 15,000 to 20,000 TCR beta sequences were associated with HLA alleles.

Primers: 60 Vbeta forward and 13 Jbeta reverse. Profiled with immunoSEQ multiplex PCR; TCRdb holds only in-frame clones, not every one. The sample lists about 130,000 clones; roughly 79% were seen once. Notes on this clone: What it binds is unknown.

The specimen sequenced was PBMCs. The source of this sequence is a woman aged 45-60 years in good health and CMV-seronegative.

The CDR3 reads CASSLPGTVEQYF. CDR3 in DNA: TGTGCCAGCAGTCTTCCCGGGACAGTAGAGCAGTACTTC. V usage is TRBV28 and J usage is TRBJ2-7; 7 nucleotides match TRBD1. J lost 7 bases, V lost 5 bases, and 8 bases had no gene match. This CDR3 is built from 13 residues. CDR1 is MDHEN, CDR2 SYDVKM, per germline.